A selection of T cell receptor beta chains follows, all from one sample in a study of blood T cell repertoires in COVID-19. The repertoire was sequenced with immunoSEQ multiplex PCR; TCRdb's copy has only in-frame clones and lacks some. The sample holds 240,000 or so clones, approximately 83% seen once. The sequenced sample was peripheral blood. The receptor source for this set is an elderly woman with acute or convalescent COVID-19. The CDR3 runs from the conserved cysteine through the conserved F or W. Fields, in order: clone size, V gene, D gene, J gene, CDR3 protein, CDR3 DNA. D genes are given only for firm matches. Clone size is given for some rows only: seen once, a few or many times, or a class if the clone is expanded.

size: once
V: TRBV21-1
D: .
J: TRBJ2-2
CDR3: CASSNRSGPGELFF
DNA: TGTGCCAGCAGCAACCGTAGCGGCCCCGGGGAGCTGTTTTTT

size: .
V: TRBV12-3/TRBV12-4
D: .
J: TRBJ2-2
CDR3: CASSFRTGELFF
DNA: TGTGCCAGCAGTTTCAGGACCGGGGAGCTGTTTTTT

size: .
V: TRBV10-1
D: .
J: TRBJ2-1
CDR3: CASSESIGEQFF
DNA: TGCGCCAGCAGTGAGTCGATCGGTGAGCAGTTCTTC

size: .
V: TRBV4-1
D: .
J: TRBJ1-1
CDR3: CASSVGPEDTEAFF
DNA: TGCGCCAGCAGCGTCGGCCCGGAGGACACTGAAGCTTTCTTT

size: few
V: TRBV19
D: .
J: TRBJ1-6
CDR3: CASSTVYNSPLHF
DNA: TGTGCCAGTAGCACAGTCTATAATTCACCCCTCCACTTT

size: .
V: TRBV7-3
D: TRBD1
J: TRBJ1-1
CDR3: CASSQDRVTEAFF
DNA: TGTGCCAGCAGTCAGGACAGGGTCACTGAAGCTTTCTTT

size: .
V: TRBV4-1
D: .
J: TRBJ2-3
CDR3: CASSQGGGGGPTDTQYF
DNA: TGCGCCAGCAGCCAAGGAGGGGGCGGGGGGCCCACAGATACGCAGTATTTT

size: .
V: TRBV11-2
D: TRBD1
J: TRBJ1-2
CDR3: CASSLRTGASRGYGYTF
DNA: TGTGCCAGCAGCCTCCGGACAGGGGCGAGTCGGGGCTATGGCTACACCTTC

size: .
V: TRBV7-9
D: TRBD1
J: TRBJ2-2
CDR3: CASSKRGQNTGELFF
DNA: TGTGCCAGCAGCAAGAGGGGGCAGAACACCGGGGAGCTGTTTTTT

size: .
V: TRBV5-1
D: .
J: TRBJ1-2
CDR3: CASRSSTVPDYGYTF
DNA: TGCGCCAGCAGGTCCTCCACGGTACCGGACTATGGCTACACCTTC

size: .
V: TRBV2
D: .
J: TRBJ1-6
CDR3: CASKGRQGNSPLHF
DNA: TGTGCCAGCAAGGGCCGTCAGGGGAATTCACCCCTCCACTTT

size: few
V: TRBV5-1
D: .
J: TRBJ1-2
CDR3: CASSLPDYGYTF
DNA: TGCGCCAGCAGCTTGCCGGACTATGGCTACACCTTC

size: .
V: TRBV28
D: TRBD1
J: TRBJ1-2
CDR3: CASSSTDRGHGYTF
DNA: TGTGCCAGCAGTTCCACGGACAGGGGGCATGGCTACACCTTC

size: .
V: TRBV6-5
D: TRBD1
J: TRBJ1-2
CDR3: CASSPDRTYGYTF
DNA: TGTGCCAGCAGTCCGGACAGGACGTATGGCTACACCTTC

size: .
V: TRBV19
D: .
J: TRBJ2-2
CDR3: CASTNRNPNTGELFF
DNA: TGTGCCAGCACGAACAGGAACCCGAACACCGGGGAGCTGTTTTTT

size: .
V: TRBV28
D: TRBD1
J: TRBJ2-7
CDR3: CASNRDRATSYEQYF
DNA: TGTGCCAGTAATCGCGACAGGGCTACGTCCTACGAGCAGTACTTC

size: .
V: TRBV18
D: TRBD2
J: TRBJ2-1
CDR3: CASSLRTSGSSYNEQFF
DNA: TGTGCCAGCTCCCTTCGGACTAGCGGTTCCTCCTACAATGAGCAGTTCTTC

size: few
V: TRBV10-3
D: .
J: TRBJ2-2
CDR3: CAITGTLNTGELFF
DNA: TGTGCCATCACCGGGACTCTAAACACCGGGGAGCTGTTTTTT

size: .
V: TRBV18
D: TRBD1
J: TRBJ2-1
CDR3: CASSPTGETYNEQFF
DNA: TGTGCCAGCTCACCGACAGGGGAAACCTACAATGAGCAGTTCTTC

size: .
V: TRBV29-1
D: .
J: TRBJ2-7
CDR3: CSVVKGGYEQYF
DNA: TGCAGCGTTGTAAAGGGGGGGTACGAGCAGTACTTC

size: once
V: TRBV4-1
D: TRBD1
J: TRBJ2-1
CDR3: CASSQHTGTDYNEQFF
DNA: TGCGCCAGCAGCCAACACACCGGGACAGATTACAATGAGCAGTTCTTC

size: .
V: TRBV15
D: .
J: TRBJ1-4
CDR3: CATSFSGGLLFF
DNA: TGTGCCACCAGCTTTTCCGGAGGCCTACTGTTTTTT

size: .
V: TRBV7-9
D: .
J: TRBJ2-1
CDR3: CASSQTARANEQFF
DNA: TGTGCCAGCAGCCAGACGGCCAGGGCGAATGAGCAGTTCTTC

size: .
V: TRBV5-1
D: TRBD1
J: TRBJ2-1
CDR3: CASSWGQGNEQFF
DNA: TGCGCCAGCAGCTGGGGACAGGGGAATGAGCAGTTCTTC

size: .
V: TRBV10-1
D: .
J: TRBJ1-2
CDR3: CASRTEYGYTF
DNA: TGCGCCAGCAGGACAGAATATGGCTACACCTTC

size: .
V: TRBV9
D: .
J: TRBJ2-1
CDR3: CASSYLWGDNEQFF
DNA: TGTGCCAGCAGTTATCTGTGGGGAGACAATGAGCAGTTCTTC

size: once
V: TRBV2
D: TRBD1
J: TRBJ1-5
CDR3: CASSLDRDQPQHF
DNA: TGTGCCAGCAGTTTGGACAGGGATCAGCCCCAGCATTTT

size: .
V: TRBV5-1
D: TRBD2
J: TRBJ2-3
CDR3: CATLGLPQYF
DNA: TGCGCCACCTTGGGACTACCGCAGTATTTT

size: .
V: TRBV11-2
D: .
J: TRBJ2-3
CDR3: CASSPLGSQDTQYF
DNA: TGTGCCAGCAGCCCACTTGGGAGTCAAGATACGCAGTATTTT

size: .
V: TRBV9
D: TRBD1
J: TRBJ2-7
CDR3: CASSVRTGSGEQYF
DNA: TGTGCCAGCAGCGTAAGGACAGGTTCGGGGGAGCAGTACTTC

size: .
V: TRBV6-5
D: TRBD1
J: TRBJ1-5
CDR3: CASKGSGQGYQPQHF
DNA: TGTGCCAGCAAAGGTTCGGGACAGGGTTATCAGCCCCAGCATTTT

size: .
V: TRBV10-3
D: .
J: TRBJ2-7
CDR3: CAISQDRTYEQYF
DNA: TGTGCCATCAGTCAGGACAGAACCTACGAGCAGTACTTC

size: .
V: TRBV5-4
D: TRBD2
J: TRBJ2-3
CDR3: CASSPGTSGGRGTDTQYF
DNA: TGTGCCAGCAGCCCCGGGACTAGCGGGGGGCGGGGCACAGATACGCAGTATTTT

size: .
V: TRBV5-1
D: .
J: TRBJ2-1
CDR3: CASSGGWTANNEQFF
DNA: TGCGCCAGCAGCGGCGGGTGGACAGCAAACAATGAGCAGTTCTTC

size: .
V: TRBV6-6
D: TRBD1
J: TRBJ1-6
CDR3: CASSHRDRGPLGNSPLHF
DNA: TGTGCCAGCAGTCACCGGGACAGGGGGCCGCTTGGAAATTCACCCCTCCACTTT

size: once
V: TRBV7-9
D: .
J: TRBJ1-2
CDR3: CASSSQGSRGYTF
DNA: TGTGCCAGCAGCTCTCAGGGGTCTCGGGGCTACACCTTC

size: .
V: TRBV24-1
D: .
J: TRBJ2-2
CDR3: CATSARKTGELFF
DNA: TGTGCCACCAGTGCCAGAAAGACCGGGGAGCTGTTTTTT

size: .
V: TRBV2
D: .
J: TRBJ2-7
CDR3: CASMELGSSYEQYF
DNA: TGTGCCAGCATGGAGTTAGGGAGCTCCTACGAGCAGTACTTC

size: .
V: TRBV30
D: .
J: TRBJ1-6
CDR3: CAWSKGVPGSYNSPLHF
DNA: TGTGCCTGGAGTAAGGGGGTACCTGGCTCCTATAATTCACCCCTCCACTTT

size: .
V: TRBV10-3
D: TRBD1
J: TRBJ2-1
CDR3: CAITPGQGLDEQFF
DNA: TGTGCCATCACACCGGGACAGGGCCTGGATGAGCAGTTCTTC

size: few
V: TRBV6-5
D: TRBD2
J: TRBJ2-1
CDR3: CASSYRTSGGQNEQFF
DNA: TGTGCCAGCAGCTACCGGACTAGCGGGGGCCAAAATGAGCAGTTCTTC

size: .
V: TRBV12-3/TRBV12-4
D: .
J: TRBJ1-6
CDR3: CASSRGYSPLHF
DNA: TGTGCCAGCAGCCGAGGCTACTCACCCCTCCACTTT

size: .
V: TRBV2
D: .
J: TRBJ2-2
CDR3: CASSIHPTETGELFF
DNA: TGTGCCAGCAGTATACATCCCACGGAGACCGGGGAGCTGTTTTTT

size: .
V: TRBV5-1
D: TRBD2
J: TRBJ2-2
CDR3: CASSLGAREGTGELFF
DNA: TGCGCCAGCAGCTTGGGCGCCAGGGAGGGGACCGGGGAGCTGTTTTTT

size: .
V: TRBV2
D: .
J: TRBJ2-1
CDR3: CASSSVGYNEQFF
DNA: TGTGCCAGCAGTAGCGTCGGATACAATGAGCAGTTCTTC

size: few
V: TRBV3-1/TRBV3-2
D: TRBD2
J: TRBJ2-7
CDR3: CASSQGNPSGAYEQYF
DNA: TGTGCCAGCAGCCAAGGTAACCCTAGCGGGGCCTACGAGCAGTACTTC

size: .
V: TRBV6-6
D: .
J: TRBJ1-2
CDR3: CASSTGQRNYGYTF
DNA: TGTGCCAGCAGCACAGGACAGAGAAACTATGGCTACACCTTC

size: few
V: TRBV4-1
D: .
J: TRBJ1-5
CDR3: CASSHRTDSNQPQHF
DNA: TGCGCCAGCAGCCATCGGACAGATAGCAATCAGCCCCAGCATTTT

size: once
V: TRBV6-6
D: TRBD1
J: TRBJ1-3
CDR3: CASRTRDRGYRNTIYF
DNA: TGTGCCAGCAGAACCCGGGACAGGGGGTATAGAAACACCATATATTTT